Here is one TCR beta chain with its context. Its target is unknown. PCR employed 60 Vbeta and 13 Jbeta primers. The assay was immunoSEQ multiplex PCR, and TCRdb's table has in-frame clones only and misses some. The sample's table shows 100,000 to 150,000 clones. These data are taken from a study of cytomegalovirus exposure and HLA in healthy donors. Across the study: Out of about 190 million T cells, an earlier analysis found 117 million unique TCR beta sequences in total.

Between the trimmed V and J ends, which lost 6 bases and 2 bases, there was a span of 11 bases. Germline V lookup: CDR1 MDHEN, CDR2 SYDVKM. The CDR3 length is 14 residues. General study points: For most subjects, TCR beta sequences were reported to predict HLA-A and HLA-B alleles with accuracy.

The chain carries TRBV28 and TRBJ2-1, with D tentatively TRBD1 (5 bases). The TCR sequence derives from a man younger than 35 in good health and CMV-seronegative. What was sequenced was PBMCs. The CDR3 region is CASSLGATYNEQFF. DNA of the CDR3: TGTGCCAGCAGCTTAGGGGCTACCTACAATGAGCAGTTCTTC.